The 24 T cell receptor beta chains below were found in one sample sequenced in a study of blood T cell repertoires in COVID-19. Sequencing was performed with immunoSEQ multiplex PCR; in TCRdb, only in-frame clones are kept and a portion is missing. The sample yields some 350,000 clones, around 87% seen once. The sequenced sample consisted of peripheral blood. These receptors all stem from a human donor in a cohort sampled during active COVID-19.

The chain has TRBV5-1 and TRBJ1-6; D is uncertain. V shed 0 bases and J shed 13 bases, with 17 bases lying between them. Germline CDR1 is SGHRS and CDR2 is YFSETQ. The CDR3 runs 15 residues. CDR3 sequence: CASSLGERAGDPLHF. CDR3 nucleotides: TGCGCCAGCAGCTTGGGGGAGAGGGCCGGAGATCCCCTCCACTTT.

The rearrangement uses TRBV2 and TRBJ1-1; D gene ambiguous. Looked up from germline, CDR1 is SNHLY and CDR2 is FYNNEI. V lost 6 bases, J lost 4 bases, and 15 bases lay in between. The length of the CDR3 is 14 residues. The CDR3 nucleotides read TGTGCCAGCAGCCCCGGGAGGAGAGGCACTGAAGCTTTCTTT. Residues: CASSPGRRGTEAFF.

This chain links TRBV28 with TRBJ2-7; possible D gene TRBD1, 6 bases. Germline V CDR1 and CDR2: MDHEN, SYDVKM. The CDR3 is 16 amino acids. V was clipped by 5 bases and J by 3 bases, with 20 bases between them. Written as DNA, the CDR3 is TGTGCCAGCAGTCCTACAGGGATCCTCGGGAACTACGAGCAGTACTTC. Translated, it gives CASSPTGILGNYEQYF.

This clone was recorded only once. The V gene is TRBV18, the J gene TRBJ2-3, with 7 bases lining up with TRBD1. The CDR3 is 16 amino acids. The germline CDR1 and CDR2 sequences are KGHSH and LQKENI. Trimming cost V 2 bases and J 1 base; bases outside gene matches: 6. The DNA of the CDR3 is TGTGCCAGCTCACCAAAAAGGCAGGGGGGCACAGATACGCAGTATTTT. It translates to CASSPKRQGGTDTQYF. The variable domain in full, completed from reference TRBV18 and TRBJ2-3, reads NAGVMQNPRHLVRRRGQEARLRCSPMKGHSHVYWYRQLPEEGLKFMVYLQKENIIDESGMPKERFSAEFPKEGPSILRIQQVVRGDSAAYFCASSPKRQGGTDTQYFGPGTRLTVL.

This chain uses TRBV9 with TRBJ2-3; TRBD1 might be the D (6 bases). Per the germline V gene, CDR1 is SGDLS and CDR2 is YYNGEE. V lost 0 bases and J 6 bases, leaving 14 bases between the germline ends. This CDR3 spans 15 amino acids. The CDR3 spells CASSVATRGRDTQYF. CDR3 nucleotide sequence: TGTGCCAGCAGCGTAGCTACCAGGGGCAGGGATACGCAGTATTTT.

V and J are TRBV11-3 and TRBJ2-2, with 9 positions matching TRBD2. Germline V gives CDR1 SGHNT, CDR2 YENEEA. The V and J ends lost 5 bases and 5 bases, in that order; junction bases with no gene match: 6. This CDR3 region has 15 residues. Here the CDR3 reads CASSPLAGVTGELFF. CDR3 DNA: TGTGCCAGCAGCCCCTTAGCGGGAGTAACCGGGGAGCTGTTTTTT.

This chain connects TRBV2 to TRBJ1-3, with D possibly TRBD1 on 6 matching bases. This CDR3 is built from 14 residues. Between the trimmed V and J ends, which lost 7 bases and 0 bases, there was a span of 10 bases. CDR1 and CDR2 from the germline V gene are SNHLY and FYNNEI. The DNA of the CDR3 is TGTGCCAGCAACGGGGGGGCCTCTGGAAACACCATATATTTT. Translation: CASNGGASGNTIYF.

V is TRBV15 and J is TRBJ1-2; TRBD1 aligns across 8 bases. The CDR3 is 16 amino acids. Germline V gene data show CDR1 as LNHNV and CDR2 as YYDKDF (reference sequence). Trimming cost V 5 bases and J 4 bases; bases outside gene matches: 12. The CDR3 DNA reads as TGTGCCACCAGCCGGGGGTACCCGGGACAGGTCTATGGCTACACCTTC. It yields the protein CATSRGYPGQVYGYTF. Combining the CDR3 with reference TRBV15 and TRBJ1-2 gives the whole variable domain DAMVIQNPRYQVTQFGKPVTLSCSQTLNHNVMYWYQQKSSQAPKLLFHYYDKDFNNEADTPDNFQSRRPNTSFCFLDIRSPGLGDTAMYLCATSRGYPGQVYGYTFGSGTRLTVV.

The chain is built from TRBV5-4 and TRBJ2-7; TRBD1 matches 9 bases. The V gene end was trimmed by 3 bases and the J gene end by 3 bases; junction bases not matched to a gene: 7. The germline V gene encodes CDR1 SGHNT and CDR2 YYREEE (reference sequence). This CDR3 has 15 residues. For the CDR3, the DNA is TGTGCCAGCAGCTCAAGCGGGACAGGGCTCTACGAGCAGTACTTC. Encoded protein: CASSSSGTGLYEQYF.

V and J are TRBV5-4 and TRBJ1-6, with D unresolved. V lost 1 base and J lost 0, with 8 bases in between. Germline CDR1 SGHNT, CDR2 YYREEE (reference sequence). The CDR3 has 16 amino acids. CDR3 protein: CASSLMGSSYNSPLHF. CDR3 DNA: TGTGCCAGCAGCTTGATGGGGAGCTCCTATAATTCACCCCTCCACTTT.

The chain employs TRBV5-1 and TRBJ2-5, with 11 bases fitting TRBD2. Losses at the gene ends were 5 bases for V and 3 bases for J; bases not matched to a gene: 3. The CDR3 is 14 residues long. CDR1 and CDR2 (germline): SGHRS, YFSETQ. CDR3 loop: CASRLAGGEETQYF. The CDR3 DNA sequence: TGCGCCAGCAGGCTAGCGGGGGGCGAAGAGACCCAGTACTTC.

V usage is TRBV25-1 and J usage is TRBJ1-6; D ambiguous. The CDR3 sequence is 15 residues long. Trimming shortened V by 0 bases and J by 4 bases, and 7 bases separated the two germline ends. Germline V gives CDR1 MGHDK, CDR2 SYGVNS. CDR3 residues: CASSEYAGYNSPLHF. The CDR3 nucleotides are TGTGCCAGCAGTGAATATGCGGGGTATAATTCACCCCTCCACTTT.

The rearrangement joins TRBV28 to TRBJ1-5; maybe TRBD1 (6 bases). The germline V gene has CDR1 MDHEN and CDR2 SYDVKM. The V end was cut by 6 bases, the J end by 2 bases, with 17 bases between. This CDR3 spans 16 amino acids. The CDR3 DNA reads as TGTGCCAGCAGCAACCCAACAGGGCCCGGCAATCAGCCCCAGCATTTT. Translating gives CASSNPTGPGNQPQHF.

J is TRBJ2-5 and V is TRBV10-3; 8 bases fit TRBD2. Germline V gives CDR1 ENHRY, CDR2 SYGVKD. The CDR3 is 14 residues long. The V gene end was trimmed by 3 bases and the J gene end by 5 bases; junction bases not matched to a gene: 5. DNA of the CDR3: TGTGCCATCAGTGACTCGGGGGGGCACGAGACCCAGTACTTC. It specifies CAISDSGGHETQYF.

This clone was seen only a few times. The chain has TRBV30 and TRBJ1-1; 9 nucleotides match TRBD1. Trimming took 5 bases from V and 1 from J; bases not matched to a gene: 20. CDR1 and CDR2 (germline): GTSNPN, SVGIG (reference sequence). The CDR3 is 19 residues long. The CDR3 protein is CAWGRVLLDRGYENTEAFF. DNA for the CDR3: TGTGCCTGGGGAAGGGTTCTGCTCGACAGGGGGTATGAGAACACTGAAGCTTTCTTT.

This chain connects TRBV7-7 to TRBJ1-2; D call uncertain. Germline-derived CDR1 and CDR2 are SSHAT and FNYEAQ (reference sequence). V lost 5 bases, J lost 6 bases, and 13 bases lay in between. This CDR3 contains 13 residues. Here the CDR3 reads CASSPLVEDGYTF. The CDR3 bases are TGTGCCAGCAGCCCCCTTGTGGAGGATGGCTACACCTTC.

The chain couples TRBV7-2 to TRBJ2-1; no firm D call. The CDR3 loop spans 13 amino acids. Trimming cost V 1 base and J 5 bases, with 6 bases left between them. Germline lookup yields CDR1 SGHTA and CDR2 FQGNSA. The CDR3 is CASSLVSDNEQFF. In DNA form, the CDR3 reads TGTGCCAGCAGCTTAGTTTCGGACAATGAGCAGTTCTTC.

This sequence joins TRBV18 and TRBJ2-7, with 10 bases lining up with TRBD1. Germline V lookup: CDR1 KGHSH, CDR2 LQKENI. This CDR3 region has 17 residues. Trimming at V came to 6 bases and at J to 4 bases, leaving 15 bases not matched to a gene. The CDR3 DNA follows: TGTGCCAGCTCCAGGAACCGAGGACAGGGGGGTTTATACGAGCAGTACTTC. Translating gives CASSRNRGQGGLYEQYF.

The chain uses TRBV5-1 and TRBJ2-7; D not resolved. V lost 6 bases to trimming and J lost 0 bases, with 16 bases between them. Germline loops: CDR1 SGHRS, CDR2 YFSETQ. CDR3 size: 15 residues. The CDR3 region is CASTRYAGLSYEQYF. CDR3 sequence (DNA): TGCGCCAGCACAAGGTACGCAGGCCTCTCCTACGAGCAGTACTTC.

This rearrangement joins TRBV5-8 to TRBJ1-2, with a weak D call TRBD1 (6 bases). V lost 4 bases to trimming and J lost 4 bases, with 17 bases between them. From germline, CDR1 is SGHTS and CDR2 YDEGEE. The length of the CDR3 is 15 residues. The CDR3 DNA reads TGTGCCAGCAGCGGGGGGGGACAAATTCTCTATGGCTACACCTTC. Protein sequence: CASSGGGQILYGYTF.

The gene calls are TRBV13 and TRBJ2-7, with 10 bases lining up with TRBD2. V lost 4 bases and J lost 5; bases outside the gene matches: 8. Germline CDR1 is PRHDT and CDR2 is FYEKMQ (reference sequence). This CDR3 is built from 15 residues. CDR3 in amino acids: CASSSQLAGSNEQYF. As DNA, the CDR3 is TGTGCCAGCAGCTCGCAACTAGCGGGATCTAACGAGCAGTACTTC.

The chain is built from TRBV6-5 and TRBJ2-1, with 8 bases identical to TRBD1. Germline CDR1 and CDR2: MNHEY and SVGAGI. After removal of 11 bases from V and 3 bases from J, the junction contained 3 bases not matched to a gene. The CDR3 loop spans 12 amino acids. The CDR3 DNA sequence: TGTGCCGGGGGACAGGACTACAATGAGCAGTTCTTC. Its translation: CAGGQDYNEQFF.

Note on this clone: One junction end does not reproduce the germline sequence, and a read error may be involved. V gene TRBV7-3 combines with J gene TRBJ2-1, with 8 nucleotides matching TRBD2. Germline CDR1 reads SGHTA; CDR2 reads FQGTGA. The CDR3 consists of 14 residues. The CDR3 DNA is TGTGCCAGCAGATTAAACCCGGGGACTAGAGCACAGTTCTTC. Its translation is CASRLNPGTRAQFF.

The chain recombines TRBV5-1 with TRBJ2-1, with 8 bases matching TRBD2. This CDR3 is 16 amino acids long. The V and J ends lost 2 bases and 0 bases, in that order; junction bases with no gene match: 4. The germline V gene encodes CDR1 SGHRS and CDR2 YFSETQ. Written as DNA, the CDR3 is TGCGCCAGCAGCTTAAGCGCGGGAGGCTCCTACAATGAGCAGTTCTTC. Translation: CASSLSAGGSYNEQFF.